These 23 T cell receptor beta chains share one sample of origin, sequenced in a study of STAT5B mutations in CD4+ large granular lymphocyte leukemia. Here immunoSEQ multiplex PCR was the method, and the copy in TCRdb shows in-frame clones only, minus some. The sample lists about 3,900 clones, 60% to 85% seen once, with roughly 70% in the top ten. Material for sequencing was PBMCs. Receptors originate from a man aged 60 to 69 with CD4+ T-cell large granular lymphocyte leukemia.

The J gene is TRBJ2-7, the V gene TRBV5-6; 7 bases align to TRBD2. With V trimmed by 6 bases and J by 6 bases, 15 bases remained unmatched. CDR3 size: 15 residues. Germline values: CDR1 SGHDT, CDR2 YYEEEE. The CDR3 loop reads CASTFGEAGRREQYF. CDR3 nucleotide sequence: TGTGCCAGCACCTTTGGGGAAGCGGGGAGGCGCGAGCAGTACTTC.

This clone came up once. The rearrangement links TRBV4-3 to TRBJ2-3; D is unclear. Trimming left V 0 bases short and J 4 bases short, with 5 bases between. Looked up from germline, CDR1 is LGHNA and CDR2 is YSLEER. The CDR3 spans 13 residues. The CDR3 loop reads CASSQDESDTQYF. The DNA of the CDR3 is TGCGCCAGCAGCCAAGATGAGTCAGATACGCAGTATTTT.

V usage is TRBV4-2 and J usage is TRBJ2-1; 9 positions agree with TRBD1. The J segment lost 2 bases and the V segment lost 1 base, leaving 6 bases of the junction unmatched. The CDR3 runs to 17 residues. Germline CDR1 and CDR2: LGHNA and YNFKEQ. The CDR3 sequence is CASSQVPGTGPYNEQFF. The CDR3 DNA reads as TGTGCCAGCAGCCAAGTTCCGGGGACAGGGCCCTACAATGAGCAGTTCTTC.

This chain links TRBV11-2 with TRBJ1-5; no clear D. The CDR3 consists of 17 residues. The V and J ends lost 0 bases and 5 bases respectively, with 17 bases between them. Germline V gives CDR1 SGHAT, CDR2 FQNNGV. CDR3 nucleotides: TGTGCCAGCAGCTTAGACTTGCCGGGAGCTGGGGATCAGCCCCAGCATTTT. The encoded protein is CASSLDLPGAGDQPQHF.

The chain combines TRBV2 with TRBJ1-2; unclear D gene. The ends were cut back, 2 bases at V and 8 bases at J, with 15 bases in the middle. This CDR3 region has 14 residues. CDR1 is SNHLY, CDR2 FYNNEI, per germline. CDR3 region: CASSEWNTGRGYTF. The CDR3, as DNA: TGTGCCAGCAGTGAATGGAACACCGGGAGGGGCTACACCTTC.

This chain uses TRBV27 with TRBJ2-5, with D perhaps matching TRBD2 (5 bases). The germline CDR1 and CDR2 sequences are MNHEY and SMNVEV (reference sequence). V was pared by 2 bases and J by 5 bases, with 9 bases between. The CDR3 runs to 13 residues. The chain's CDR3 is CASSLLRGETQYF. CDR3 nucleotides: TGTGCCAGCAGTTTACTTCGGGGTGAGACCCAGTACTTC.

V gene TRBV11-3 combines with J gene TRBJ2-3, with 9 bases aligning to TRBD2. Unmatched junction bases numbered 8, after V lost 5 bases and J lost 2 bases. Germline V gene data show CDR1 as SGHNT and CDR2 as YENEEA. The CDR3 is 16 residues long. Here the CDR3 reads CASSPWGGGDTDTQYF. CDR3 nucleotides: TGTGCCAGCAGCCCCTGGGGCGGGGGGGACACAGATACGCAGTATTTT. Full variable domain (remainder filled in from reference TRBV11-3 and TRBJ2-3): EAGVVQSPRYKIIEKKQPVAFWCNPISGHNTLYWYLQNLGQGPELLIRYENEEAVDDSQLPKDRFSAERLKGVDSTLKIQPAELGDSAVYLCASSPWGGGDTDTQYFGPGTRLTVL.

In nucleotides, the CDR3 is TGTGCCAGTACTCTGTGGGTGGACGGTAGAGGTGGCTACACCTTC. Translated: CASTLWVDGRGGYTF. This sequence joins TRBV19 and TRBJ1-2; D uncertain. CDR3 size: 15 residues. V lost 7 bases to trimming and J lost 7 bases, with 22 bases between them. Germline CDR1 LNHDA, CDR2 SQIVND (reference sequence).

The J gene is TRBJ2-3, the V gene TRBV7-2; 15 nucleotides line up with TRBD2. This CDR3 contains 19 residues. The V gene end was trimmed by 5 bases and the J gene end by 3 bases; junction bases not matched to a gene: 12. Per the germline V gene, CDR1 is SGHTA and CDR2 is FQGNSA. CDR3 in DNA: TGTGCCAGCAGCCCCAGGACTAGCGGGGGGGAGTCTAGGACAGATACGCAGTATTTT. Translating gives CASSPRTSGGESRTDTQYF. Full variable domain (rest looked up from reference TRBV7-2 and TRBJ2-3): GAGVSQSPSNKVTEKGKDVELRCDPISGHTALYWYRQSLGQGLEFLIYFQGNSAPDKSGLPSDRFSAERTGGSVSTLTIQRTQQEDSAVYLCASSPRTSGGESRTDTQYFGPGTRLTVL.

CDR3 amino acids: CASRKTPTSWVEQFF. In nucleotides, the CDR3 is TGTGCCAGCAGAAAGACCCCGACTAGCTGGGTTGAGCAGTTCTTC. The chain links TRBV27 to TRBJ2-1; TRBD2 aligns across 7 bases. In germline, CDR1 is MNHEY, CDR2 SMNVEV (reference sequence). CDR3 size: 15 residues. The trim removed 6 bases at V and 9 bases at J, leaving 14 bases unmatched.

DNA for the CDR3: TGTGCCTGGAGTGTCGGAGCGGGGCAAGAGACCCAGTACTTC. This codes for CAWSVGAGQETQYF. The chain is built from TRBV30 and TRBJ2-5; 7 nucleotides align to TRBD2. Trimming removed 0 bases from V and 2 bases from J; junction bases left unmatched: 3. The CDR3 spans 14 residues. CDR1 is GTSNPN and CDR2 is SVGIG in the germline V gene (reference sequence).

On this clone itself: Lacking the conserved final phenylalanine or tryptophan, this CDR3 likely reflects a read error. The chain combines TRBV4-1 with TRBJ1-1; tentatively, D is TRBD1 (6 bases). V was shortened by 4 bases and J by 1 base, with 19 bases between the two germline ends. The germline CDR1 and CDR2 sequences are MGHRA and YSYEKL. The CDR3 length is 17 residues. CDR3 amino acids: CASSLFSGTNRNTEAFL. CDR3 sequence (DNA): TGCGCCAGCAGCCTTTTCTCCGGGACAAATCGGAACACTGAAGCTTTCCTT.

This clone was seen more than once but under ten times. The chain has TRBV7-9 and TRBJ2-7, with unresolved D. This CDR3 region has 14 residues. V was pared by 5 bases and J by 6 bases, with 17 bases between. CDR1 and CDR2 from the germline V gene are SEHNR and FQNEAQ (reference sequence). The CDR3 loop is CASSPTSSLGEQYF. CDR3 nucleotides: TGTGCCAGCAGCCCAACCTCATCACTGGGCGAGCAGTACTTC.

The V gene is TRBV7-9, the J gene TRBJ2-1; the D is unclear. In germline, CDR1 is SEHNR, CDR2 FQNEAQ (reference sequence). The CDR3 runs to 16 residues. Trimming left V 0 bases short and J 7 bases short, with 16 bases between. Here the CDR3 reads CASSLAWVAFLNEQFF. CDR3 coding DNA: TGTGCCAGCAGCTTAGCTTGGGTAGCTTTCCTTAATGAGCAGTTCTTC.

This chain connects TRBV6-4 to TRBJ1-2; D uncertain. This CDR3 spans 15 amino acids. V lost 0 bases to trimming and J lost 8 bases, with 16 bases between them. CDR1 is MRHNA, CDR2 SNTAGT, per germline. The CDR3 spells CASSDSTETLYGYTF. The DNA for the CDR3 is TGTGCCAGCAGTGACTCTACAGAGACCCTTTACGGCTACACCTTC.

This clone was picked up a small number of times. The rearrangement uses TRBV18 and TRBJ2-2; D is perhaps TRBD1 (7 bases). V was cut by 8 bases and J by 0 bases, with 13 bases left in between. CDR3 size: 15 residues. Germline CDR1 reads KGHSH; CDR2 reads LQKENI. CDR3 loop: CASPDREANTGELFF. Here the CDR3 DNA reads TGTGCCAGCCCTGACAGGGAGGCGAACACCGGGGAGCTGTTTTTT.

CDR3 nucleotides: TGTGCCAGTAGTGTTCCGGGACGGACTAAATCAGCCCAGCATTTT. Translated: CASSVPGRTKSAQHF. The chain has TRBV19 and TRBJ1-5, with TRBD1 as a possible D gene (5 bases). Deletions cut 5 bases from V and 11 bases from J, with 22 bases between. The CDR3 has 15 residues. The V gene's germline CDR1 is LNHDA and CDR2 SQIVND (reference sequence).

The DNA for the CDR3 is TGTGCCAGCAGCCTTAGGCCCCACCTTATCTTCCGGAATGAGCAGTTCTTC. Protein product: CASSLRPHLIFRNEQFF. The chain carries TRBV7-2 and TRBJ2-1; D is unclear. CDR1 and CDR2 (germline): SGHTA, FQGNSA. The V end lost 5 bases, the J end lost 7 bases, and 24 bases lay between the germline ends. There are 17 residues in the CDR3.

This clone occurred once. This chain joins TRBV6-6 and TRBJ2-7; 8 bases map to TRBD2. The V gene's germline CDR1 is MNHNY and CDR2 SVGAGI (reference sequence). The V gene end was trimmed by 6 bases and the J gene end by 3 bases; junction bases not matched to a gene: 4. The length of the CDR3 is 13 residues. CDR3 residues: CASRNLAGYEQYF. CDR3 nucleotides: TGTGCCAGCAGGAATCTAGCGGGCTACGAGCAGTACTTC.

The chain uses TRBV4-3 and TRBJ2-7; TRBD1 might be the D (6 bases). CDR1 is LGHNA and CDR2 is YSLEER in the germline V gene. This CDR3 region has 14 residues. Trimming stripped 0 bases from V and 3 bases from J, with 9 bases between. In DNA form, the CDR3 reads TGCGCCAGCAGCCAAGAGGGCAGGGGCTACGAGCAGTACTTC. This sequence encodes CASSQEGRGYEQYF.

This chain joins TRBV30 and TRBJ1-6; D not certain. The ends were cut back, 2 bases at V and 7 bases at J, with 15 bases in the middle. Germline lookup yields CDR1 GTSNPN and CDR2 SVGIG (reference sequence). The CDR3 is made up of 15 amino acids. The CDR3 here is CAWSRSQERNSPLHF. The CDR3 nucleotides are TGTGCCTGGAGTCGCAGTCAGGAGAGAAATTCACCCCTCCACTTT.

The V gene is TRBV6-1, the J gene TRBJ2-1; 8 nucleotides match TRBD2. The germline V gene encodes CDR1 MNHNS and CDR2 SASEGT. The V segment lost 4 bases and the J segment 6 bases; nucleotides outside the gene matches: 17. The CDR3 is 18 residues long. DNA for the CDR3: TGTGCCAGCAGTGGCCCCGGCGGGGCGGGGGGCCATCTCAATGAGCAGTTCTTC. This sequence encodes CASSGPGGAGGHLNEQFF.

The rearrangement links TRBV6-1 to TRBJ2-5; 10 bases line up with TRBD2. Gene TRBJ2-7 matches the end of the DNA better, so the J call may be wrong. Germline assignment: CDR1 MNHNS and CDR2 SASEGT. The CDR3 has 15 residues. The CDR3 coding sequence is TGTGCCAGCAGTGAACTAGCGGGGGCTTCCTACGAGCAGTACTTC. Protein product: CASSELAGASYEQYF.